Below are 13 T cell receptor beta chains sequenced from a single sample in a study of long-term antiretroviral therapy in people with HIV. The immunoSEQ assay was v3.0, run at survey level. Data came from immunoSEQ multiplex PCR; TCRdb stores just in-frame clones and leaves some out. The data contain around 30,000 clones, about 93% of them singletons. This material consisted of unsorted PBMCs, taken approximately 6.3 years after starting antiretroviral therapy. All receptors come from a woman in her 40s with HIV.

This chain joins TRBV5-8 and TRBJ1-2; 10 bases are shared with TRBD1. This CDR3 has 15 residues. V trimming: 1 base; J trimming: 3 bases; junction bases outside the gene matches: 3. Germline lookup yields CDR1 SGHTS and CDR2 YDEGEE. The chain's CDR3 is CASSLPGTGDYGYTF. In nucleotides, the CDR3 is TGTGCCAGCAGCTTGCCGGGGACAGGGGACTATGGCTACACCTTC.

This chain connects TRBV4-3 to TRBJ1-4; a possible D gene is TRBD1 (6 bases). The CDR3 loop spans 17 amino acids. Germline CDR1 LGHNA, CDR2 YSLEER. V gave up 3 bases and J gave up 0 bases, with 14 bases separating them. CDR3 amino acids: CASSQGLGGATNEKLFF. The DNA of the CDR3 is TGCGCCAGCAGCCAGGGACTAGGGGGGGCAACTAATGAAAAACTGTTTTTT.

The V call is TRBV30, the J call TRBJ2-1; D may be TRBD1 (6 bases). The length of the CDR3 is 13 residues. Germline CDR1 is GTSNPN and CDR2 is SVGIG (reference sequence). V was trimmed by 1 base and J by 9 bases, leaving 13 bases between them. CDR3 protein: CAWSGTALGEQFF. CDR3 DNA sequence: TGTGCCTGGAGTGGGACAGCACTGGGTGAGCAGTTCTTC.

The CDR3 DNA reads TGTGCCAGCTCACCTACCATTGGAGAAGATCAGCCCCAGCATTTT. The encoded protein is CASSPTIGEDQPQHF. The chain has TRBV18 and TRBJ1-5; D gene uncertain. The CDR3 is 15 residues long. V was clipped by 3 bases and J by 5 bases, with 14 bases between them. The germline V gene encodes CDR1 KGHSH and CDR2 LQKENI.

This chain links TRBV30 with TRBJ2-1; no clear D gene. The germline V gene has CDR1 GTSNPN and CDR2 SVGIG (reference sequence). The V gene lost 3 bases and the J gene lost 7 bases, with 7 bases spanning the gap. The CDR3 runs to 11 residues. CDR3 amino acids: CAWRSGNEQFF. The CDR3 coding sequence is TGTGCCTGGAGGTCCGGGAATGAGCAGTTCTTC.

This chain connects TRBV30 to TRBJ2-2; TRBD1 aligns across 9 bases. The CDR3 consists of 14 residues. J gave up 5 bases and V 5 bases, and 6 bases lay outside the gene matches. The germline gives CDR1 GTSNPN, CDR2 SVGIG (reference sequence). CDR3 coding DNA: TGTGCCTGGGGAGGGACAGGGAGGACCGGGGAGCTGTTTTTT. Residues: CAWGGTGRTGELFF.

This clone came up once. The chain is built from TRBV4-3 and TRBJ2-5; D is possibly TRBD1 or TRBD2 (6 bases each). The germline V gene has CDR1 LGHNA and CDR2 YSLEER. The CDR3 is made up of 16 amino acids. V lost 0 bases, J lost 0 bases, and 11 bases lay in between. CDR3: CASSQEFGGHQETQYF. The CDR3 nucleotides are TGCGCCAGCAGCCAAGAGTTTGGGGGGCACCAAGAGACCCAGTACTTC.

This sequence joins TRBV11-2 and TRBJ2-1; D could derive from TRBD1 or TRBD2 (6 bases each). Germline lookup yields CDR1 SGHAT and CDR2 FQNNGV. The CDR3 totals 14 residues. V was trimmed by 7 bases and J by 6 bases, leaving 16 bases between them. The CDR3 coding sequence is TGTGCCAGCACTAGGGGGGTCCTAGGCAATGAGCAGTTCTTC. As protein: CASTRGVLGNEQFF.

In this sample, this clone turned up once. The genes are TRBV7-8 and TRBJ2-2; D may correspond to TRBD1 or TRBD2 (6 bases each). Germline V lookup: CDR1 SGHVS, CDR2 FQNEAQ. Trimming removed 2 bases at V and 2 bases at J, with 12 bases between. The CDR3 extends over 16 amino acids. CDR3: CASSLLGGGNTGELFF. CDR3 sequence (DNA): TGTGCCAGCAGCTTATTAGGGGGAGGTAACACCGGGGAGCTGTTTTTT.

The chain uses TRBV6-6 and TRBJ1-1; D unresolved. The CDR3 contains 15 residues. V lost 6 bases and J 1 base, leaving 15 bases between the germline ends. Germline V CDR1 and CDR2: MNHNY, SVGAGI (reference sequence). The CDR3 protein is CASSRTGLRNTEAFF. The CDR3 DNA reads TGTGCCAGCAGCCGAACGGGGTTGAGGAACACTGAAGCTTTCTTT.

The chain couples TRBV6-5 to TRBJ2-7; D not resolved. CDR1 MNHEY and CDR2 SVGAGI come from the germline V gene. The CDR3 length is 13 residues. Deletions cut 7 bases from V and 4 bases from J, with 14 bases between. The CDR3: CASKHGRNYEQYF. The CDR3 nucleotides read TGTGCCAGCAAGCATGGCCGAAATTACGAGCAGTACTTC.

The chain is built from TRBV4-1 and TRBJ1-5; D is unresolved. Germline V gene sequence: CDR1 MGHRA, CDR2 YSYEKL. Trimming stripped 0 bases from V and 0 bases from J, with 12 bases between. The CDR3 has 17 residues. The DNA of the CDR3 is TGCGCCAGCAGCCAAGACCCCACAGAGATTAGCAATCAGCCCCAGCATTTT. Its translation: CASSQDPTEISNQPQHF.

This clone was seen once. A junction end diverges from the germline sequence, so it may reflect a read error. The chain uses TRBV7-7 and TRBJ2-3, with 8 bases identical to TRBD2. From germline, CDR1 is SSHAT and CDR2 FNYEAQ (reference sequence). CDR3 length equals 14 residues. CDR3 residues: CASSFAGGTDTQYF. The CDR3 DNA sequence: TGTGCTAGCAGCTTTGCGGGGGGTACAGATACGCAGTATTTT.